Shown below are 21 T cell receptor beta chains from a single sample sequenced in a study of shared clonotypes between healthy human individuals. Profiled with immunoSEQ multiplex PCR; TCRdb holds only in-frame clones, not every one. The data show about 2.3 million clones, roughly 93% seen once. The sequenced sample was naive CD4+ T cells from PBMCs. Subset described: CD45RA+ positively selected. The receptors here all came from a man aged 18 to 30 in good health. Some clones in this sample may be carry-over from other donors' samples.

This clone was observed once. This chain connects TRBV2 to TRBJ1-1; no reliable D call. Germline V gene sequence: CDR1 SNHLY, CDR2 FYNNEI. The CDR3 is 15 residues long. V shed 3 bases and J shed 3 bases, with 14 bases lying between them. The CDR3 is CASSEAVERYTEAFF. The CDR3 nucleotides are TGTGCCAGCAGTGAGGCAGTAGAACGCTACACTGAAGCTTTCTTT.

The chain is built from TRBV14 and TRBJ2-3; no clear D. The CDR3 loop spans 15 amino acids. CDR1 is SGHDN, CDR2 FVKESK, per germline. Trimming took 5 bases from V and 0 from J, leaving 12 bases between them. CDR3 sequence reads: CASSSRVASTDTQYF. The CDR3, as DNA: TGTGCCAGCAGCTCACGGGTTGCCAGCACAGATACGCAGTATTTT.

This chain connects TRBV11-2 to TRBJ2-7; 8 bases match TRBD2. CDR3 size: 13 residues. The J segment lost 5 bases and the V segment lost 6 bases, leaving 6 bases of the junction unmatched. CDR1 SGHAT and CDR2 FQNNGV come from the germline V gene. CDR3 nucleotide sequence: TGTGCCAGCAGGGGACTAGGAGGGAACGAGCAGTACTTC. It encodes CASRGLGGNEQYF. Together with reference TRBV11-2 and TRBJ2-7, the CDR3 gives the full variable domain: EAGVAQSPRYKIIEKRQSVAFWCNPISGHATLYWYQQILGQGPKLLIQFQNNGVVDDSQLPKDRFSAERLKGVDSTLKIQPAKLEDSAVYLCASRGLGGNEQYFGPGTRLTVT.

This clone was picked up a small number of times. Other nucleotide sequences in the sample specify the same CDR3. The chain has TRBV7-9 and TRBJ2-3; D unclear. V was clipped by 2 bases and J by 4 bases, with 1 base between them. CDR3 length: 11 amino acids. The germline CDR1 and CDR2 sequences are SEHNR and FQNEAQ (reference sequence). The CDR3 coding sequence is TGTGCCAGCAGCTTATCAGATACGCAGTATTTT. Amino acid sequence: CASSLSDTQYF.

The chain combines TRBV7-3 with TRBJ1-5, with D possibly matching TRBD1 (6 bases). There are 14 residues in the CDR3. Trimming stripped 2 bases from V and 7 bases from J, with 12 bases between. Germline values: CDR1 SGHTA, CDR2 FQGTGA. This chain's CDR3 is CASSLYGGGQPQHF. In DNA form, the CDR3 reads TGTGCCAGCAGCTTATACGGGGGCGGGCAGCCCCAGCATTTT.

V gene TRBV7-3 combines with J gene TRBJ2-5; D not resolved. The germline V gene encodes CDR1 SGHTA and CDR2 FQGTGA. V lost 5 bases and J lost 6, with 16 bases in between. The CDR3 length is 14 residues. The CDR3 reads CASSPSGAVKTQYF. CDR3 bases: TGTGCCAGCAGCCCGTCTGGCGCCGTAAAGACCCAGTACTTC.

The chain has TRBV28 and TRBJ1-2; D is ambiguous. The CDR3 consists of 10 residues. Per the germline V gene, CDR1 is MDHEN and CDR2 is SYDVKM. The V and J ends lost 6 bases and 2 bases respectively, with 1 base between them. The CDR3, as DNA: TGTGCCAGCAGAAACTATGGCTACACCTTC. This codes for CASRNYGYTF.

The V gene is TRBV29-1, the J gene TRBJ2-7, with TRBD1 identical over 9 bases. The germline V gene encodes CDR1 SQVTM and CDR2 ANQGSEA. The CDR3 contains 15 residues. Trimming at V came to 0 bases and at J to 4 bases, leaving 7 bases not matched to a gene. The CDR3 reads CSVEDGQGPRYEQYF. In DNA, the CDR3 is TGCAGCGTTGAAGATGGACAGGGGCCTAGGTACGAGCAGTACTTC.

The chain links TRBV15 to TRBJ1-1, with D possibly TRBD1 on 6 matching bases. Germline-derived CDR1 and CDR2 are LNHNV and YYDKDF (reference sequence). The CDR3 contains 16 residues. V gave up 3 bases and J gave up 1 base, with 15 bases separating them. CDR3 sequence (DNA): TGTGCCACCAGCAGCGGATCAGGGGTGTGGAACACTGAAGCTTTCTTT. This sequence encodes CATSSGSGVWNTEAFF.

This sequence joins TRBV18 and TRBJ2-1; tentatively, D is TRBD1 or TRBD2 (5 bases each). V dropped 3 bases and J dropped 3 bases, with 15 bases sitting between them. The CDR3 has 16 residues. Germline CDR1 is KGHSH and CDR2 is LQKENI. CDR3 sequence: CASSPRGFSNYNEQFF. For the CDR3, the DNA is TGTGCCAGCTCACCCCGGGGCTTCTCCAACTACAATGAGCAGTTCTTC.

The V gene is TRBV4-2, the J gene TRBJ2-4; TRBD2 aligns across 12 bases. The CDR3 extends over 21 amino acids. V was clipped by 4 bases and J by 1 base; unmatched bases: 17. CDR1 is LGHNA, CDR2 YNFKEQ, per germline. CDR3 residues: CASSLGGHASGREKAKNIQYF. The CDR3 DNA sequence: TGTGCCAGCAGCCTCGGGGGTCATGCTAGCGGGAGGGAAAAGGCCAAAAACATTCAGTACTTC.

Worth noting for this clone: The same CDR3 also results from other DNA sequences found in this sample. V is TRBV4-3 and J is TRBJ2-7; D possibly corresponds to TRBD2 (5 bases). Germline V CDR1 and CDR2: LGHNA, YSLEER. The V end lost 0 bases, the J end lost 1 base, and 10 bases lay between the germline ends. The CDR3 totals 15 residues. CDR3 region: CASSQDRRESYEQYF. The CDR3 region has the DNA TGCGCCAGCAGCCAAGATCGCCGGGAATCCTACGAGCAGTACTTC.

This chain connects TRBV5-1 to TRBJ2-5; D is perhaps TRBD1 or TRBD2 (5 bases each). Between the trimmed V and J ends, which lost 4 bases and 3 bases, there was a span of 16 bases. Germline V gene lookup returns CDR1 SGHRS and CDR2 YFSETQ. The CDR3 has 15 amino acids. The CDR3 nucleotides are TGCGCCAGCAGCCGGGGAGACATCAGGGAAGAGACCCAGTACTTC. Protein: CASSRGDIREETQYF.

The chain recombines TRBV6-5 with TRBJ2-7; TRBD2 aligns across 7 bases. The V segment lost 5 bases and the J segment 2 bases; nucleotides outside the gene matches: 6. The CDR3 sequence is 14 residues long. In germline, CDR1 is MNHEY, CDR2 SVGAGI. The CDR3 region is CASSTRLAAYEQYF. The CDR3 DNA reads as TGTGCCAGCAGTACACGACTAGCTGCCTACGAGCAGTACTTC.

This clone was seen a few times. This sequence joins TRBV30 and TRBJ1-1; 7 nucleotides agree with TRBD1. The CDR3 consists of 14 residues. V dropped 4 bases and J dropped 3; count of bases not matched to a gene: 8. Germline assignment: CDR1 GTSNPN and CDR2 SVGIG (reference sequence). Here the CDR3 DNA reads TGTGCCTGGACGAGATCAGGGGGACACACTGAAGCTTTCTTT. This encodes CAWTRSGGHTEAFF.

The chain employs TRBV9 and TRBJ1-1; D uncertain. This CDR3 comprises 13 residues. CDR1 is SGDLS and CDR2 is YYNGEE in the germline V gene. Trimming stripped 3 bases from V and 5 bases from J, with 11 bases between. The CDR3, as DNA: TGTGCCAGCAGCGCGCGTCCTGGTACTGAAGCTTTCTTT. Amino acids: CASSARPGTEAFF.

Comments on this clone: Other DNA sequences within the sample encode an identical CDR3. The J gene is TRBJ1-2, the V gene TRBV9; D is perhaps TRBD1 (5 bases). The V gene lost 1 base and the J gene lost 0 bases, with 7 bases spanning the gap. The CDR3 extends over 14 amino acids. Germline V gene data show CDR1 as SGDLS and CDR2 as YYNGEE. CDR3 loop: CASSVTGTNYGYTF. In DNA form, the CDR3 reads TGTGCCAGCAGCGTAACAGGTACTAACTATGGCTACACCTTC.

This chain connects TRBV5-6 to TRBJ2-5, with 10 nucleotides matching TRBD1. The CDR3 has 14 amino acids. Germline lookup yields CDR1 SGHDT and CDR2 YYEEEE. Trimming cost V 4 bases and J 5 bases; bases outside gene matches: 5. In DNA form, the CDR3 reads TGTGCCAGCAGCCCGACAGGGGGCTTTGAGACCCAGTACTTC. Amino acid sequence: CASSPTGGFETQYF.

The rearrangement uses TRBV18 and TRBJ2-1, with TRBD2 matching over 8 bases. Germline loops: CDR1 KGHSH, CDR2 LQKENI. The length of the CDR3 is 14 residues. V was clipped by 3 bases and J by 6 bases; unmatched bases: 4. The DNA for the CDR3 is TGTGCCAGCTCACCCGGGACTAGTTTCAATGAGCAGTTCTTC. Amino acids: CASSPGTSFNEQFF.

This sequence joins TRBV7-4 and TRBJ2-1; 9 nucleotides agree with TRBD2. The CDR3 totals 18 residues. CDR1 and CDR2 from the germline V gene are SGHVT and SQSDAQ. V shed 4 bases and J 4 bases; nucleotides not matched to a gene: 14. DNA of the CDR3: TGTGCCAGCAGCTCGGGTGTGCCTAGCGGGACCATGTACAATGAGCAGTTCTTC. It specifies CASSSGVPSGTMYNEQFF.

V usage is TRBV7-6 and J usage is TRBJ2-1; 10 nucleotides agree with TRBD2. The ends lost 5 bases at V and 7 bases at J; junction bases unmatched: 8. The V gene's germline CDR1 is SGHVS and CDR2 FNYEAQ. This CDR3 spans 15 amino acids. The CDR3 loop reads CASSRRTSGLNEQFF. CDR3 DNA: TGTGCCAGCAGCCGCCGGACTAGCGGCCTAAATGAGCAGTTCTTC.